This TCR beta chain derives from a study of T cells expressing NK-cell markers. Turning to the study itself: Eight donors were sequenced, seven testing HCMV-seropositive and one testing seronegative.

On this clonotype itself: Antigen: not known.

Study outcomes and limitations: A handful of donors had dominant NKG2C+ clonotypes that comprised roughly 1.0-7.0% of their CD8+ T cells. In a few donors, dominant clonotypes made up about 28.3-65% of CD3+CD56-NKG2C+ cells.

The CDR3 runs to 11 residues. The V gene's germline CDR1 is MDHEN and CDR2 SYDVKM. The authors generated TCR beta cDNA through 5'RACE template switching with UMIs. TCRdb processed the 5' RACE reads again and assigns one entry to each CDR3 protein, with no DNA. In all, the sample yields about 300,000 distinct CDR3 sequences. V is TRBV28 and J is TRBJ1-1; TCRdb gives TRBD1 as the D gene, but with no DNA this cannot be confirmed. The receptor was derived from a woman between 18 and 69 years old in good health. Material: blood T cells: a sorted CD56 or NKG2C T cell subset, CD4+ or CD8+ T cells, or bulk PBMC T cells (not recorded which). The CDR3 here is CASSSGIEAFF.